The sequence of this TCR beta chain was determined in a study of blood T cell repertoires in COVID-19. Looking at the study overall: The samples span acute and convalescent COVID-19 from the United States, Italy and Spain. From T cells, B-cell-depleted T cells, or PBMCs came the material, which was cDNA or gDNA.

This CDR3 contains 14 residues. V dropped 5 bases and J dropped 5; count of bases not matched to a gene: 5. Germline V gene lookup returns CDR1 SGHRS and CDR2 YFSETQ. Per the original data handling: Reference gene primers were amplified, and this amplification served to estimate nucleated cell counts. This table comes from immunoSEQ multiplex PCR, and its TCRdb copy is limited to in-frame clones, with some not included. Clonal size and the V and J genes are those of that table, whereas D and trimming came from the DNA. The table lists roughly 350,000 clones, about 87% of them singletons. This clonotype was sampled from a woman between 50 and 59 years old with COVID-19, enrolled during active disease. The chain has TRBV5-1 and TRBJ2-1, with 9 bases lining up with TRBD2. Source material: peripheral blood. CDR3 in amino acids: CASSPLAGHNEQFF. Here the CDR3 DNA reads TGCGCCAGCAGTCCCCTAGCGGGACACAATGAGCAGTTCTTC.